Presented here are 26 T cell receptor beta chains from one specimen sequenced in a study of cytomegalovirus exposure and HLA in healthy donors. The primer mix had 60 Vbeta and 13 Jbeta primers. TCRdb's copy holds only in-frame clones and misses some; the assay was immunoSEQ multiplex PCR. The sample consists of 100,000 to 150,000 clones, about four fifths of them appearing once. Sequences were obtained from PBMCs. All receptors derive from a man younger than 35 in good health and CMV-seronegative.

The rearrangement joins TRBV7-6 to TRBJ1-5; 7 nucleotides agree with TRBD1. V shed 5 bases and J 6 bases; nucleotides not matched to a gene: 7. The CDR3 runs 14 residues. Germline-derived CDR1 and CDR2 are SGHVS and FNYEAQ. CDR3 amino acids: CASSPGQEVQPQHF. CDR3 DNA sequence: TGTGCCAGCAGCCCAGGACAGGAGGTTCAGCCCCAGCATTTT.

The rearrangement joins TRBV4-3 to TRBJ2-2; a possible D gene is TRBD1 (5 bases). Per germline, CDR1 LGHNA and CDR2 YSLEER. The CDR3 covers 16 residues. V shed 1 base and J shed 4 bases, with 13 bases lying between them. The CDR3 DNA reads as TGCGCCAGCAGCCAAGGCCACAGGAGCAGCACCGGGGAGCTGTTTTTT. Translation: CASSQGHRSSTGELFF.

This chain uses TRBV21-1 with TRBJ1-2. TRBV21-1 is recorded as a pseudogene. This CDR3 contains 15 residues. As DNA, the CDR3 is TGTGCCAGCAGCAAAACCCTGACTGCCAACTATGGCTACACCTTC. Its protein is CASSKTLTANYGYTF.

J is TRBJ2-5 and V is TRBV7-9; a possible D gene is TRBD1 (5 bases). The J call may be in error: the DNA end matches TRBJ2-7 better. From germline, CDR1 is SEHNR and CDR2 FQNEAQ (reference sequence). The CDR3 sequence is 14 residues long. The CDR3 reads CASSLDRLHYEQYF. The CDR3 nucleotides read TGTGCCAGCAGCTTAGACAGGCTTCACTACGAGCAGTACTTC.

The rearrangement joins TRBV6-6 to TRBJ1-1; D call uncertain. Germline V gene lookup returns CDR1 MNHNY and CDR2 SVGAGI (reference sequence). The CDR3 runs to 12 residues. The V gene lost 6 bases and the J gene lost 0 bases, with 5 bases spanning the gap. Here the CDR3 DNA reads TGTGCCAGCAGCCATCTGAACACTGAAGCTTTCTTT. This translates into CASSHLNTEAFF.

The V gene is TRBV10-1, the J gene TRBJ1-3; D is uncertain. CDR1 is WNHNN, CDR2 SYGVQD, per germline (reference sequence). Deletions cut 5 bases from V and 0 bases from J, with 11 bases between. This CDR3 spans 15 amino acids. Written as DNA, the CDR3 is TGCGCCAGCAGTCGGGGTCTGGACTCTGGAAACACCATATATTTT. It translates to CASSRGLDSGNTIYF.

The chain is built from TRBV28 and TRBJ2-3; the D gene is possibly TRBD1 (5 bases). The CDR3 is made up of 13 amino acids. Per germline, CDR1 MDHEN and CDR2 SYDVKM. Trimming took off 2 bases at V and 6 bases at J, with 9 bases between the two ends. The CDR3 region has the DNA TGTGCCAGCAGTTTAGCAGGGCCCGATACGCAGTATTTT. Its translation: CASSLAGPDTQYF.

V gene TRBV2 combines with J gene TRBJ2-7, with 11 positions matching TRBD1. V lost 0 bases, J lost 7 bases, and 11 bases stayed unmatched. Germline V gene lookup returns CDR1 SNHLY and CDR2 FYNNEI. The CDR3 consists of 17 residues. CDR3 region: CASSEALIGQGASEQYF. The CDR3 DNA reads as TGTGCCAGCAGTGAAGCGCTTATAGGACAGGGGGCAAGTGAGCAGTACTTC.

J is TRBJ2-7 and V is TRBV5-4, with 14 bases fitting TRBD2. Germline values: CDR1 SGHNT, CDR2 YYREEE (reference sequence). V shed 7 bases, J shed 6 bases, and the junction held 9 bases outside the gene matches. The CDR3 length is 15 residues. DNA of the CDR3: TGTGCCAGCGCCCCGGGGGGGACTAGCGGGGGCGAGCAGTACTTC. Its protein is CASAPGGTSGGEQYF.

The chain combines TRBV10-2 with TRBJ2-1; TRBD2 aligns across 7 bases. The CDR3 sequence is 15 residues long. V was pared by 2 bases and J by 6 bases, with 7 bases of the junction left unmatched. Germline loops: CDR1 WSHSY, CDR2 SAAADI. The DNA for the CDR3 is TGCGCCAGCAGTGAGGTGGGGACTACCGTCAATGAGCAGTTCTTC. The encoded protein is CASSEVGTTVNEQFF.

This clone was seen only once. The rearrangement uses TRBV15 and TRBJ1-2; 7 nucleotides align to TRBD1. The length of the CDR3 is 14 residues. Germline V gives CDR1 LNHNV, CDR2 YYDKDF (reference sequence). V trimming: 5 bases; J trimming: 9 bases; junction bases outside the gene matches: 12. The CDR3 reads CATSDARTGDSYTF. The CDR3 nucleotides are TGTGCCACCAGCGACGCGCGGACAGGTGATAGCTACACCTTC. Variable domain in full (rest from reference TRBV15 and TRBJ1-2): DAMVIQNPRYQVTQFGKPVTLSCSQTLNHNVMYWYQQKSSQAPKLLFHYYDKDFNNEADTPDNFQSRRPNTSFCFLDIRSPGLGDTAMYLCATSDARTGDSYTFGSGTRLTVV.

In its sample, this clone was seen a few times. The chain employs TRBV27 and TRBJ1-1, with a weak D call TRBD1 (6 bases). The CDR3 sequence is 15 residues long. The V end was cut by 4 bases, the J end by 7 bases, with 19 bases between. Germline V CDR1 and CDR2: MNHEY, SMNVEV (reference sequence). DNA for the CDR3: TGTGCCAGCAGTTGGGGCAGGGGAAGCACGAGTGAAGCTTTCTTT. This sequence encodes CASSWGRGSTSEAFF.

The chain uses TRBV7-8 and TRBJ2-7; tentatively, D is TRBD1 (6 bases). V was trimmed by 2 bases and J by 2 bases, leaving 16 bases between them. This CDR3 has 16 amino acids. Germline loops: CDR1 SGHVS, CDR2 FQNEAQ. In DNA, the CDR3 is TGTGCCAGCAGCTTAATCTTAGTGACAGGCCCCTACGAGCAGTACTTC. Translating it yields CASSLILVTGPYEQYF. The variable domain in full, with the rest retrieved from reference TRBV7-8 and TRBJ2-7, is GAGVSQSPRYKVAKRGQDVALRCDPISGHVSLFWYQQALGQGPEFLTYFQNEAQLDKSGLPSDRFFAERPEGSVSTLKIQRTQQEDSAVYLCASSLILVTGPYEQYFGPGTRLTVT.

V gene TRBV18 combines with J gene TRBJ2-1, with D perhaps matching TRBD1 (6 bases). Per the germline V gene, CDR1 is KGHSH and CDR2 is LQKENI. V lost 0 bases and J lost 9, with 12 bases in between. This CDR3 contains 14 residues. CDR3 in amino acids: CASSPPQGPREQFF. CDR3 nucleotides: TGTGCCAGCTCACCACCGCAGGGGCCCCGTGAGCAGTTCTTC. The whole variable domain, filled in from reference TRBV18 and TRBJ2-1, reads NAGVMQNPRHLVRRRGQEARLRCSPMKGHSHVYWYRQLPEEGLKFMVYLQKENIIDESGMPKERFSAEFPKEGPSILRIQQVVRGDSAAYFCASSPPQGPREQFFGPGTRLTVL.

V gene TRBV19 combines with J gene TRBJ1-6; the D gene is possibly TRBD1 (5 bases). This CDR3 has 16 amino acids. CDR1 is LNHDA, CDR2 SQIVND, per germline (reference sequence). The V gene lost 3 bases and the J gene lost 4 bases, with 13 bases spanning the gap. CDR3: CASSILSDSYNSPLHF. In DNA, the CDR3 is TGTGCCAGTAGTATCCTGTCCGACAGTTATAATTCACCCCTCCACTTT.

V and J are TRBV15 and TRBJ1-4; D unresolved. The CDR3 consists of 18 residues. Trimming removed 0 bases at V and 3 bases at J, with 17 bases between. CDR1 and CDR2 from the germline V gene are LNHNV and YYDKDF (reference sequence). The CDR3 DNA reads TGTGCCACCAGCAGAGATTTCCCCTATCAGGAATCTAATGAAAAACTGTTTTTT. This gives the protein CATSRDFPYQESNEKLFF. Full variable domain (rest looked up from reference TRBV15 and TRBJ1-4): DAMVIQNPRYQVTQFGKPVTLSCSQTLNHNVMYWYQQKSSQAPKLLFHYYDKDFNNEADTPDNFQSRRPNTSFCFLDIRSPGLGDTAMYLCATSRDFPYQESNEKLFFGSGTQLSVL.

V usage is TRBV14 and J usage is TRBJ1-2, with TRBD1 identical over 9 bases. V gave up 1 base and J gave up 5 bases; unmatched junction bases: 2. Looked up from germline, CDR1 is SGHDN and CDR2 is FVKESK. CDR3 size: 14 residues. The DNA of the CDR3 is TGTGCCAGCAGCCAAGTCGGGACAGGGTATGGCTACACCTTC. Amino acid sequence: CASSQVGTGYGYTF.

V gene TRBV7-9 combines with J gene TRBJ1-2, with 9 bases that match TRBD1. The CDR3 runs to 13 residues. Losses at the gene ends were 6 bases for V and 6 bases for J; bases not matched to a gene: 5. The germline gives CDR1 SEHNR, CDR2 FQNEAQ (reference sequence). The CDR3 loop reads CASSSTGGDGYTF. As DNA, the CDR3 is TGTGCCAGCAGTTCTACAGGGGGCGATGGCTACACCTTC.

The gene calls are TRBV11-1 and TRBJ1-1; 7 nucleotides agree with TRBD1. With V trimmed by 5 bases and J by 6 bases, 9 bases remained unmatched. In germline, CDR1 is SGHAT, CDR2 FQDESV (reference sequence). CDR3 length: 14 residues. The CDR3 DNA is TGTGCCAGCAGCCGCAGACAGGGCAAGGCTGAAGCTTTCTTT. Translating gives CASSRRQGKAEAFF.

The chain couples TRBV15 to TRBJ2-1; 7 bases agree with TRBD1. J lost 7 bases, V lost 2 bases, and 8 bases had no gene match. From germline, CDR1 is LNHNV and CDR2 YYDKDF (reference sequence). The CDR3 is 15 amino acids. In DNA form, the CDR3 reads TGTGCCACCAGCAGACCAGACAGGGAAAAGAATGAGCAGTTCTTC. It yields the protein CATSRPDREKNEQFF.

The V gene is TRBV10-3, the J gene TRBJ2-5; D might be TRBD2 (6 bases). Germline CDR1 is ENHRY and CDR2 is SYGVKD. The CDR3 is 14 residues long. Trimming took 2 bases from V and 5 from J, leaving 12 bases between them. Here the CDR3 reads CAISEGGVGETQYF. Here the CDR3 DNA reads TGTGCCATCAGTGAGGGCGGGGTTGGGGAGACCCAGTACTTC.

This chain links TRBV6-4 with TRBJ2-1; tentatively, D is TRBD2 (6 bases). The V end was cut by 2 bases, the J end by 3 bases, with 14 bases between. CDR1 is MRHNA and CDR2 is SNTAGT in the germline V gene. The CDR3 contains 16 residues. The chain's CDR3 is CASSDGTWGYYNEQFF. CDR3 DNA: TGTGCCAGCAGTGACGGGACTTGGGGGTACTACAATGAGCAGTTCTTC.

This rearrangement joins TRBV9 to TRBJ2-1; 9 positions agree with TRBD1. The CDR3 runs 16 residues. V lost 3 bases and J lost 5; bases outside the gene matches: 9. Germline loops: CDR1 SGDLS, CDR2 YYNGEE. CDR3 bases: TGTGCCAGCAGCGCTGTACTGGGGACAGGGAACAATGAGCAGTTCTTC. Its protein is CASSAVLGTGNNEQFF.

The rearrangement uses TRBV29-1 and TRBJ1-1; D is perhaps TRBD1 (6 bases). Per the germline V gene, CDR1 is SQVTM and CDR2 is ANQGSEA. CDR3 size: 13 residues. V was shortened by 8 bases and J by 1 base, with 14 bases between the two germline ends. CDR3 in DNA: TGCAGCTTCCGGGACACCCCGAACACTGAAGCTTTCTTT. Translating gives CSFRDTPNTEAFF.

The gene calls are TRBV2 and TRBJ1-1; D perhaps matches TRBD1 (5 bases). This CDR3 is 14 amino acids long. Germline CDR1 is SNHLY and CDR2 is FYNNEI. Between the trimmed V and J ends, which lost 6 bases and 0 bases, there was a span of 11 bases. The CDR3 bases are TGTGCCAGCAGGTCACAGGACATGAACACTGAAGCTTTCTTT. Its protein product is CASRSQDMNTEAFF. Based on the CDR3 plus reference TRBV2 and TRBJ1-1, the full variable domain is EPEVTQTPSHQVTQMGQEVILRCVPISNHLYFYWYRQILGQKVEFLVSFYNNEISEKSEIFDDQFSVERPDGSNFTLKIRSTKLEDSAMYFCASRSQDMNTEAFFGQGTRLTVV.

The chain has TRBV6-5 and TRBJ2-3, with 8 bases identical to TRBD1. Germline values: CDR1 MNHEY, CDR2 SVGAGI. The CDR3 is 15 amino acids. V was clipped by 4 bases and J by 6 bases; unmatched bases: 9. CDR3 nucleotides: TGTGCCAGCAGTTGGACAGGGTTTGCCCTTGATACGCAGTATTTT. The encoded protein is CASSWTGFALDTQYF.